The TCR beta chain under discussion was sequenced for a study of cytomegalovirus exposure and HLA in healthy donors. The V gene end was trimmed by 6 bases and the J gene end by 0 bases; junction bases not matched to a gene: 2. This CDR3 is 14 amino acids long. Germline-derived CDR1 and CDR2 are KGHSH and LQKENI. A word on this clone: Its target is unknown.

The PCR made use of 60 Vbeta and 13 Jbeta primers. This table comes from immunoSEQ multiplex PCR, and its TCRdb copy is limited to in-frame clones, with some not included. The top ten clones hold about 2.2% of a sample with roughly 250,000 clones, 72% of them seen once. Findings and limits, study-wide: Usually a TCR sequence was rare, but some public TCRs were found in many donors. Solely CMV serostatus was available to characterize immune exposure. In an earlier analysis, productive rearrangement rates for most beta V segments clustered near 87% or 30%.

The sequenced sample was PBMCs. This clonotype was obtained from a female donor in good health and CMV-seronegative. The V gene is TRBV18, the J gene TRBJ2-1; 7 positions match TRBD2. CDR3 residues: CASSLAVSYNEQFF. In DNA, the CDR3 is TGTGCCAGCTCCCTAGCGGTCTCCTACAATGAGCAGTTCTTC.